A selection of T cell receptor beta chains follows, all from one sample in a study of CDR3 diversity in severe acne. TCRdb re-derived calls from the PCR reads in MiXCR, one entry per CDR3 protein. Of 97,000 or so distinct CDR3 sequences listed, under 60% are singletons. The sequenced material came from blood. These receptors all stem from a male donor with acne. Each CDR3 is given with its conserved first and last residue. D genes are given only for firm matches. Clone size is given for some rows only: seen once, a few or many times, or a class if the clone is expanded.

abundance	d_gene	v_gene	j_gene	CDR3aa	CDR3nt
many	NA	TRBV10-3	TRBJ1-3	CAISDFGRNGHTIYF	TGTGCCATCAGTGATTTTGGGAGGAATGGGCACACCATATATTTT
many	TRBD1	TRBV29-1	TRBJ2-1	CSALRRDRLNEQFF	TGCAGCGCTTTACGCCGGGACAGGCTTAATGAGCAGTTCTTC
many	NA	TRBV6-4	TRBJ2-1	CASSEGSGGYNEQFF	TGTGCCAGCAGTGAGGGGAGCGGTGGTTACAATGAGCAGTTCTTC
NA	TRBD2	TRBV20-1	TRBJ2-7	CSARDRGASGRAGYEQYF	TGCAGTGCTAGAGATAGGGGGGCTAGCGGGAGGGCCGGCTACGAGCAGTACTTC
NA	TRBD1	TRBV15	TRBJ2-7	CASSVRQGNEQYF	TGTGCCTCCAGCGTACGACAGGGGAACGAGCAGTACTTC
NA	NA	TRBV29-1	TRBJ2-7	CSLESGGYEQYF	TGCAGCTTAGAAAGTGGGGGCTACGAGCAGTACTTC
NA	NA	TRBV6-9	TRBJ2-3	CASSRQDKDTQYF	TGTGCCAGCAGCCGACAGGATAAAGATACGCAGTATTTT
NA	NA	TRBV6-5	TRBJ2-3	CASSGVLDAIDTQYF	TGTGCCAGCAGCGGAGTCCTAGACGCAATCGATACGCAGTATTTT
NA	NA	TRBV5-4	TRBJ2-5	CASSFSAGQETQYF	TGTGCCAGCAGCTTCTCTGCGGGCCAAGAGACCCAGTACTTC
many	NA	TRBV15	TRBJ1-1	CATSRESRQPEAFF	TGTGCCACCAGCAGAGAATCGAGACAGCCTGAAGCTTTCTTT
NA	NA	TRBV6-1	TRBJ2-1	CASTFGHIYGQFF	TGTGCCAGCACCTTTGGACATATTTACGGGCAGTTCTTC
many	NA	TRBV19	TRBJ1-1	CASSRGTYEAFF	TGTGCCAGTAGTCGAGGCACGTATGAAGCTTTCTTT
many	NA	TRBV27	TRBJ1-1	CASSPWEGVSSEAFF	TGTGCCAGCAGTCCCTGGGAGGGGGTGAGCTCTGAAGCTTTCTTT
NA	TRBD2	TRBV7-9	TRBJ2-1	CASSVGTSVREQFF	TGTGCCAGCAGCGTAGGGACTAGCGTTCGTGAGCAGTTCTTC
NA	NA	TRBV6-5	TRBJ2-1	CASSWTASSYNEQFF	TGTGCCAGCAGTTGGACGGCGAGCTCCTACAATGAGCAGTTCTTC
few	NA	TRBV25-1	TRBJ1-1	CASSANTEAFF	TGTGCCAGCAGTGCTAACACTGAAGCTTTCTTT
NA	TRBD1	TRBV12-5	TRBJ2-7	CASGVGQGGEQYF	TGTGCTAGTGGTGTGGGACAGGGTGGCGAGCAGTACTTC
few	NA	TRBV12-3/TRBV12-4	TRBJ1-4	CASKNVGLNEKLFF	TGTGCCAGCAAAAATGTCGGCCTTAATGAAAAACTGTTTTTT
NA	TRBD2	TRBV6-5	TRBJ2-7	CASSYSLAGADEQYF	TGTGCCAGCAGTTACTCCCTAGCGGGAGCCGACGAGCAGTACTTC
NA	TRBD2	TRBV2	TRBJ2-5	CASSEAGGFRETQYF	TGTGCCAGCAGTGAAGCGGGAGGGTTCCGAGAGACCCAGTACTTC
NA	NA	TRBV15	TRBJ2-3	CATSSPADTQYF	TGTGCCACCAGCAGTCCCGCAGATACGCAGTATTTT
many	NA	TRBV14	TRBJ2-1	CASSPFQGNEQFF	TGTGCCAGCAGCCCATTCCAGGGGAATGAGCAGTTCTTC
many	NA	TRBV6-1	TRBJ2-3	CASIRGGQGTDTQYF	TGTGCCAGCATAAGGGGGGGGCAGGGCACAGATACGCAGTATTTT
few	NA	TRBV9	TRBJ2-1	CASSVGSGERGLRGSSCNEQFF	TGTGCCAGCAGCGTAGGGTCGGGGGAGAGGGGGTTAAGGGGTAGCTCCTGCAATGAGCAGTTCTTC
NA	TRBD2	TRBV6-5	TRBJ2-2	CASRGTSGSAGELFF	TGTGCCAGCCGCGGGACTAGCGGGAGTGCCGGGGAGCTGTTTTTT
many	TRBD1	TRBV19	TRBJ2-1	CASTPDRDSYNEQFF	TGTGCCAGTACCCCGGACAGGGACTCCTACAATGAGCAGTTCTTC
many	NA	TRBV5-5	TRBJ2-1	CASSPGQRVGEQFF	TGTGCCAGCAGCCCCGGACAGAGGGTAGGTGAGCAGTTCTTC